These 25 T cell receptor beta chains share one sample of origin, sequenced in a study of blood T cell repertoires in COVID-19. The method was immunoSEQ multiplex PCR; TCRdb's version includes in-frame clones alone and lacks a portion of them. This table holds 250,000 to 350,000 clones, about 90% found once. Sequenced material: peripheral blood. These receptors all come from a woman between 25 and 40 years old with COVID-19, enrolled during active disease.

This chain joins TRBV6-5 and TRBJ1-4; weak D call: TRBD1 (5 bases). CDR3 length equals 15 residues. V was clipped by 2 bases and J by 6 bases, with 13 bases between them. Germline V gives CDR1 MNHEY, CDR2 SVGAGI. The CDR3 region has the DNA TGTGCCAGCAGTTACCGGACGGGACTCTATGAAAAACTGTTTTTT. It codes for CASSYRTGLYEKLFF.

This rearrangement joins TRBV28 to TRBJ1-2; the match to TRBD1 covers 9 bases. Germline-derived CDR1 and CDR2 are MDHEN and SYDVKM. Trimming took 2 bases from V and 2 from J; bases not matched to a gene: 0. The CDR3 runs 14 residues. The CDR3, as DNA: TGTGCCAGCAGTTTAGGGACAGGGAACTATGGCTACACCTTC. Residues: CASSLGTGNYGYTF.

The gene calls are TRBV2 and TRBJ2-2, with 9 bases matching TRBD1. The CDR3 has 15 residues. Germline V lookup: CDR1 SNHLY, CDR2 FYNNEI. Losses at the gene ends were 6 bases for V and 1 base for J; bases not matched to a gene: 3. CDR3 loop: CASRGTGRNTGELFF. CDR3 coding DNA: TGTGCCAGCAGGGGGACAGGGAGGAACACCGGGGAGCTGTTTTTT.

This clone was counted a single time. The chain couples TRBV2 to TRBJ1-2; TRBD1 might be the D (6 bases). CDR1 SNHLY and CDR2 FYNNEI come from the germline V gene. Trimming removed 6 bases at V and 5 bases at J, with 16 bases between. CDR3 size: 14 residues. The CDR3 loop is CASRVDRFSYGYTF. The DNA for the CDR3 is TGTGCCAGCAGAGTTGACAGGTTTTCGTATGGCTACACCTTC. Filled out from reference TRBV2 and TRBJ1-2, the complete variable domain reads EPEVTQTPSHQVTQMGQEVILRCVPISNHLYFYWYRQILGQKVEFLVSFYNNEISEKSEIFDDQFSVERPDGSNFTLKIRSTKLEDSAMYFCASRVDRFSYGYTFGSGTRLTVV.

The chain employs TRBV5-1 and TRBJ1-1, with 7 bases matching TRBD1. J was trimmed by 1 base and V by 5 bases; bases with no gene match: 5. The CDR3 spans 14 residues. Germline-derived CDR1 and CDR2 are SGHRS and YFSETQ. Written as DNA, the CDR3 is TGCGCCAGCAGTAATACAGGGGCGAACACTGAAGCTTTCTTT. It encodes CASSNTGANTEAFF.

V usage is TRBV3-1 (or the pseudogene TRBV3-2) and J usage is TRBJ1-4; the D gene is possibly TRBD1 (5 bases). The CDR3 spans 14 residues. CDR1 LGHDT and CDR2 YNNKEL come from the germline V gene (reference sequence). V lost 6 bases to trimming and J lost 5 bases, with 13 bases between them. CDR3 sequence reads: CASSLRQQNEKLFF. CDR3 DNA sequence: TGTGCCAGCAGTCTACGACAGCAAAATGAAAAACTGTTTTTT.

This clone occurred once. The chain is built from TRBV7-2 and TRBJ2-2; D is possibly TRBD2 (5 bases). Trimming removed 3 bases from V and 0 bases from J, with 5 bases in between. The CDR3 has 14 amino acids. CDR1 is SGHTA, CDR2 FQGNSA, per germline. The CDR3 loop reads CASSLGANTGELFF. Written as DNA, the CDR3 is TGTGCCAGCAGCTTGGGAGCGAACACCGGGGAGCTGTTTTTT.

This chain uses TRBV5-1 with TRBJ1-5; a weak D match, TRBD1 (5 bases). With 5 bases removed from V and 7 bases from J, the gap between germline ends came to 19 bases. This CDR3 region has 15 residues. Germline values: CDR1 SGHRS, CDR2 YFSETQ. The CDR3 DNA sequence: TGCGCCAGCAGTAAAAGCGGGGATGAGGGGCAGCCCCAGCATTTT. It codes for CASSKSGDEGQPQHF.

This clone was observed a single time. DNA for the CDR3: TGTGCCAGCAGATACAGGGGGTTGGCTGAAGCTTTCTTT. It specifies CASRYRGLAEAFF. The chain is built from TRBV12-3 or TRBV12-4 and TRBJ1-1; TRBD1 agrees at 8 bases. This CDR3 has 13 residues. J lost 6 bases, V lost 6 bases, and 6 bases had no gene match.

The chain employs TRBV27 and TRBJ2-1, with 13 bases lining up with TRBD2. Germline CDR1 reads MNHEY; CDR2 reads SMNVEV (reference sequence). This CDR3 has 15 residues. V was clipped by 6 bases and J by 5 bases; unmatched bases: 4. CDR3 DNA: TGTGCCAGCAGCATCGGACTAGCGGGAGACAATGAGCAGTTCTTC. Encoded protein: CASSIGLAGDNEQFF.

This chain links TRBV27 with TRBJ2-5, with a tentative D call TRBD2 (6 bases). Trimming removed 2 bases at V and 2 bases at J, with 15 bases between. This CDR3 comprises 16 residues. The V gene's germline CDR1 is MNHEY and CDR2 SMNVEV (reference sequence). Written as DNA, the CDR3 is TGTGCCAGCAGTTTAGAGGCTACGGGAGTGCAAGAGACCCAGTACTTC. It encodes CASSLEATGVQETQYF.

V usage is TRBV5-1 and J usage is TRBJ1-4, with a possible D match to TRBD1 (6 bases). V shed 4 bases and J shed 5 bases, with 12 bases lying between them. This CDR3 comprises 14 residues. In germline, CDR1 is SGHRS, CDR2 YFSETQ. CDR3 in DNA: TGCGCCAGCAGCGGGGGCAGCCAGAATGAAAAACTGTTTTTT. It translates to CASSGGSQNEKLFF.

This clone appeared a few times. The V and J genes are TRBV5-1 and TRBJ1-1; TRBD1 matches 10 bases. CDR1 and CDR2 (germline): SGHRS, YFSETQ. This CDR3 spans 17 amino acids. The ends lost 5 bases at V and 2 bases at J; junction bases unmatched: 12. DNA for the CDR3: TGCGCCAGCAGGGGGTCCGGGACAGGGGCTACCAACACTGAAGCTTTCTTT. Its translation is CASRGSGTGATNTEAFF.

The chain recombines TRBV28 with TRBJ1-5; D gene ambiguous. Trimming pared 2 bases from V and 5 bases from J, leaving 13 bases between. Germline V lookup: CDR1 MDHEN, CDR2 SYDVKM. The CDR3 covers 15 residues. Here the CDR3 DNA reads TGTGCCAGCAGTTTAGAGGCCAGTCTAGATCAGCCCCAGCATTTT. Its protein product is CASSLEASLDQPQHF.

The chain joins TRBV4-1 to TRBJ1-1; D possibly corresponds to TRBD1 (5 bases). Deletions cut 4 bases from V and 7 bases from J, with 16 bases between. The CDR3 has 14 amino acids. Germline-derived CDR1 and CDR2 are MGHRA and YSYEKL. The CDR3 region is CASSLGGDLNEAFF. The CDR3 coding sequence is TGCGCCAGCAGCCTCGGGGGGGACCTAAATGAAGCTTTCTTT.

This rearrangement joins TRBV19 to TRBJ1-2; TRBD1 matches 9 bases. Germline V gene lookup returns CDR1 LNHDA and CDR2 SQIVND (reference sequence). This CDR3 has 16 residues. V gave up 5 bases and J gave up 0 bases; unmatched junction bases: 7. The CDR3 reads CASSPIDRGANYGYTF. The CDR3 DNA reads as TGTGCCAGTAGTCCGATCGACAGGGGGGCTAACTATGGCTACACCTTC.

The rearrangement uses TRBV11-3 and TRBJ2-5, with a tentative D call TRBD2 (6 bases). Trimming removed 1 base at V and 3 bases at J, with 12 bases between. CDR1 is SGHNT, CDR2 YENEEA, per germline. The length of the CDR3 is 15 residues. The CDR3, as DNA: TGTGCCAGCAGCTTAGTCTCGGGCGGGAAAGAGACCCAGTACTTC. Residues: CASSLVSGGKETQYF.

CDR3 coding DNA: TGTGCCAGTAGTTCCGGTTTACAAGAGACCCAGTACTTC. Translation gives CASSSGLQETQYF. This sequence joins TRBV19 and TRBJ2-5; D not certain. The CDR3 covers 13 residues. V was trimmed by 5 bases and J by 2 bases, leaving 9 bases between them. Germline V CDR1 and CDR2: LNHDA, SQIVND (reference sequence).

The rearrangement uses TRBV19 and TRBJ1-5; D is ambiguous. There are 13 residues in the CDR3. Germline CDR1 is LNHDA and CDR2 is SQIVND (reference sequence). V lost 7 bases, J lost 3 bases, and 10 bases lay in between. The chain's CDR3 is CASKGGPNQPQHF. CDR3 nucleotides: TGTGCCAGTAAAGGAGGCCCCAATCAGCCCCAGCATTTT.

The CDR3 coding sequence is TGTGCCAGTAGTATAGGAGGGGGCGGCCTTGACGAGCAGTACTTC. Its protein is CASSIGGGGLDEQYF. The genes are TRBV19 and TRBJ2-7, with TRBD1 identical over 7 bases. The length of the CDR3 is 15 residues. The germline gives CDR1 LNHDA, CDR2 SQIVND (reference sequence). V dropped 1 base and J dropped 5; count of bases not matched to a gene: 8.

The chain links TRBV5-1 to TRBJ2-2; TRBD2 is a possible D gene (5 bases). Germline V gene sequence: CDR1 SGHRS, CDR2 YFSETQ. Trimming cost V 1 base and J 6 bases, with 13 bases left between them. CDR3 length equals 15 residues. The DNA for the CDR3 is TGCGCCAGCAGCTTGATGGCCGGAGCGGCCGGGGAGCTGTTTTTT. It encodes CASSLMAGAAGELFF.

The sample holds one count of this clone. The gene calls are TRBV27 and TRBJ1-4; D is ambiguous. The germline V gene encodes CDR1 MNHEY and CDR2 SMNVEV (reference sequence). This CDR3 spans 14 amino acids. V lost 7 bases and J lost 4, with 13 bases in between. This CDR3 is CASKMLANNEKLFF. For the CDR3, the DNA is TGTGCCAGCAAGATGTTGGCCAATAATGAAAAACTGTTTTTT.

The chain couples TRBV9 to TRBJ1-3; TRBD1 matches 11 bases. The CDR3 totals 18 residues. V trimming: 4 bases; J trimming: 3 bases; junction bases outside the gene matches: 12. The V gene's germline CDR1 is SGDLS and CDR2 YYNGEE. CDR3 region: CASSRYSKGTGGGNTIYF. CDR3 nucleotide sequence: TGTGCCAGCAGCCGTTACTCGAAAGGGACAGGGGGTGGAAACACCATATATTTT.

This clone appeared a single time. V gene TRBV3-1 (or the pseudogene TRBV3-2) combines with J gene TRBJ1-1, with 7 bases aligning to TRBD1. Trimming at V came to 4 bases and at J to 1 base, leaving 3 bases not matched to a gene. This CDR3 is built from 14 residues. Germline values: CDR1 LGHDT, CDR2 YNNKEL (reference sequence). CDR3 coding DNA: TGTGCCAGCAGCCCAGGGGGATGGAACACTGAAGCTTTCTTT. It yields the protein CASSPGGWNTEAFF.

V usage is TRBV24-1 and J usage is TRBJ2-1; perhaps TRBD2 as D (6 bases). Between the trimmed V and J ends, which lost 5 bases and 0 bases, there was a span of 19 bases. This CDR3 spans 18 amino acids. CDR1 and CDR2 from the germline V gene are KGHDR and SFDVKD. CDR3 loop: CATSGRTAYGSSYNEQFF. The CDR3 bases are TGTGCCACCAGTGGTCGGACCGCTTACGGGAGCTCCTACAATGAGCAGTTCTTC.